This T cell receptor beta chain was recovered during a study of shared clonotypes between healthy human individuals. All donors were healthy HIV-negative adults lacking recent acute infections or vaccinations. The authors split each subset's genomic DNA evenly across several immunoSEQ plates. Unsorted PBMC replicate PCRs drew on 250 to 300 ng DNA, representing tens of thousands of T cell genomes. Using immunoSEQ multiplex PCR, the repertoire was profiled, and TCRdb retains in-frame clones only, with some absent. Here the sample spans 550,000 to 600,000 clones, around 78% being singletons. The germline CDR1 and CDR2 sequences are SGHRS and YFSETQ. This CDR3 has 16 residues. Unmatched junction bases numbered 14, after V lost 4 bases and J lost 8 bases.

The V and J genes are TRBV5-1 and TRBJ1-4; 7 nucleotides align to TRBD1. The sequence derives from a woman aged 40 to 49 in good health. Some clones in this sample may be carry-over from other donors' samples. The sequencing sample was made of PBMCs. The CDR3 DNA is TGCGCCAGCAGCGTCAGGGGGAGTTCCGTTGGAGAAAAACTGTTTTTT. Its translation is CASSVRGSSVGEKLFF.